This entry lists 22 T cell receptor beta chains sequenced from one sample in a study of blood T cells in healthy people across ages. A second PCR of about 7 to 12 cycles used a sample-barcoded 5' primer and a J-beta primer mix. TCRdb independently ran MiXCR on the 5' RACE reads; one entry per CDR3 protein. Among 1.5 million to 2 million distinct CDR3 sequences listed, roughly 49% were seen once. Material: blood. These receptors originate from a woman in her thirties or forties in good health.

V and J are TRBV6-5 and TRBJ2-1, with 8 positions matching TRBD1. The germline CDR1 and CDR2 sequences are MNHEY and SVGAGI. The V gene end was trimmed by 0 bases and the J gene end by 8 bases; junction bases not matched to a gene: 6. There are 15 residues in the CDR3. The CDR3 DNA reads TGTGCCAGCAGTTACTCGAGGGGACAGGTCCATGAGCAGTTCTTC. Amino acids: CASSYSRGQVHEQFF.

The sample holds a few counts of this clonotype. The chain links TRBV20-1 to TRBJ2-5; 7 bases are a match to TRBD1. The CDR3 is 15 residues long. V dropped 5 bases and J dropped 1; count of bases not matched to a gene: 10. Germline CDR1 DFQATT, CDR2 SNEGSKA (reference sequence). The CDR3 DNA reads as TGCAGTGCTTGGGGTGGCAGGGGGTCCCAAGAGACCCAGTACTTC. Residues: CSAWGGRGSQETQYF.

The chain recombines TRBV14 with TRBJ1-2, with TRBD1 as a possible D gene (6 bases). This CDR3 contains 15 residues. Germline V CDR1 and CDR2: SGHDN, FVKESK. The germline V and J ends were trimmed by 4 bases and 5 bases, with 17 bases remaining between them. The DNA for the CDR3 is TGTGCCAGCAGCCTTGTAAGGGGGGCGTTGTATGGCTACACCTTC. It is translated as CASSLVRGALYGYTF.

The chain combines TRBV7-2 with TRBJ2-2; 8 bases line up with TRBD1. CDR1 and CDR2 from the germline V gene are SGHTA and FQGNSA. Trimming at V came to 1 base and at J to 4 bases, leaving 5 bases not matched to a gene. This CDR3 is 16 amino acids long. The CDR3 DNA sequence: TGTGCCAGCAGCTTAGTCCAGGGGGCTATCACCGGGGAGCTGTTTTTT. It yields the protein CASSLVQGAITGELFF.

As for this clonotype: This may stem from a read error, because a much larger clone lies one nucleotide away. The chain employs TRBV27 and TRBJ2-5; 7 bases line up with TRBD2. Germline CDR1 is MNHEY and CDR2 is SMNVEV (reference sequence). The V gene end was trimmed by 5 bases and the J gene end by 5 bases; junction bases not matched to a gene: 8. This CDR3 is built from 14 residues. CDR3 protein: CASSPQAGHETQYF. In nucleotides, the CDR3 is TGTGCCAGCAGTCCACAAGCGGGGCATGAGACCCAGTACTTC.

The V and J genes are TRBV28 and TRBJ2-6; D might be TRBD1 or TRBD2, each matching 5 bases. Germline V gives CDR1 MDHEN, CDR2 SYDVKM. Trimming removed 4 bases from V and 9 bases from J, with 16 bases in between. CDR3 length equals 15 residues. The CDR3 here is CASSYRPGTVNVLTF. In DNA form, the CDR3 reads TGTGCCAGCAGTTACCGTCCGGGGACGGTCAACGTCCTGACTTTC.

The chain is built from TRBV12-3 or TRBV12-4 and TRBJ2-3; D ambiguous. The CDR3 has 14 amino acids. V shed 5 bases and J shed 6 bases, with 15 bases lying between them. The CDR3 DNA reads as TGTGCCAGCAGTGTAGTTCCCACACTTGATACGCAGTATTTT. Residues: CASSVVPTLDTQYF.

CDR3 in DNA: TGCGCCAGCACCCTAACCTACGGCACAGAACACCAGGCTTTCTTT. It is translated as CASTLTYGTEHQAFF. The J gene is TRBJ1-1, the V gene TRBV4-1; D gene unclear. From germline, CDR1 is MGHRA and CDR2 YSYEKL. This CDR3 has 15 amino acids. Trimming shortened V by 7 bases and J by 11 bases, and 26 bases separated the two germline ends.

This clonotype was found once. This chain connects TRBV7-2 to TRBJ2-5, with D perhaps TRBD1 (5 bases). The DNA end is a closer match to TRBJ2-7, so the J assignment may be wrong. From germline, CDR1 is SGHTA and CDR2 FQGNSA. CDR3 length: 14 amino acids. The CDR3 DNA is TGTGCCAGCAGCTTTGCGCAGGGATTCTTCGAGCAGTACTTC. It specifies CASSFAQGFFEQYF.

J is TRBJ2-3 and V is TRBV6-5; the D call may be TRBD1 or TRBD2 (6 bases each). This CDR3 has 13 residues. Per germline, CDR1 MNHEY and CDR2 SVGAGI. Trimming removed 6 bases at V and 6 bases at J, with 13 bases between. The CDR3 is CASSKGGLDTQYF. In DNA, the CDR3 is TGTGCCAGCAGCAAGGGGGGACTGGATACGCAGTATTTT.

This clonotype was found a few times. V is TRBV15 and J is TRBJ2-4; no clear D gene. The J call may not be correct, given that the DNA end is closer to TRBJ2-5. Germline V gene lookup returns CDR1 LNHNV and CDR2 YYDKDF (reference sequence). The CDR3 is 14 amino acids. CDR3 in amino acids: CATSRATVLETQYF. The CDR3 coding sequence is TGTGCCACCAGCAGAGCTACCGTGCTGGAGACCCAGTACTTC.

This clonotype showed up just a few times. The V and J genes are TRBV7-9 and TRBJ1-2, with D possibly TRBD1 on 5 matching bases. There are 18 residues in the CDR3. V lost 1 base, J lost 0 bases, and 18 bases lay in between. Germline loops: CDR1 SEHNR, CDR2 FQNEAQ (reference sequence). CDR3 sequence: CASSLGLAREGPNYGYTF. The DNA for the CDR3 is TGTGCCAGCAGCTTAGGTCTGGCCAGGGAGGGACCTAACTATGGCTACACCTTC.

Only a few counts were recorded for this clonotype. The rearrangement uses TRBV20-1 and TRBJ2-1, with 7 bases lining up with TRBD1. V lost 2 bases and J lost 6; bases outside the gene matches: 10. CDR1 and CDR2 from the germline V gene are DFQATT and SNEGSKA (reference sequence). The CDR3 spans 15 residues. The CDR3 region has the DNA TGCAGTGCTAGAAAGAAACAGGGGAAAGGCAATGAGCAGTTCTTC. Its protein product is CSARKKQGKGNEQFF.

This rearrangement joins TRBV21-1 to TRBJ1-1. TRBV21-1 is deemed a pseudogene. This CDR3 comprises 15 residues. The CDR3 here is CASSLRGPMNTEAFF. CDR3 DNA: TGTGCCAGCAGCCTCCGGGGCCCGATGAACACTGAAGCTTTCTTT.

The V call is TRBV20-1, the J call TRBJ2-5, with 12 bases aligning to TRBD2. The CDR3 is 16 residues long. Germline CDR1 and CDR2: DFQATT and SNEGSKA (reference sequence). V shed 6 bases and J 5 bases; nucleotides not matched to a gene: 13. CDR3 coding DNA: TGCAGTGCGCCGACCCGACTAGCGGGGGATGGGGAGACCCAGTACTTC. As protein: CSAPTRLAGDGETQYF.

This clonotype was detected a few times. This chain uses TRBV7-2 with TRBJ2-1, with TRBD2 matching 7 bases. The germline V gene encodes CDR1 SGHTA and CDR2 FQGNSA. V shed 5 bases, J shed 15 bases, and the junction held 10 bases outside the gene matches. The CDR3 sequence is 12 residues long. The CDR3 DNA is TGTGCCAGCAGCGGATCCGGGACTATCGCGTTCTTC. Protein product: CASSGSGTIAFF.

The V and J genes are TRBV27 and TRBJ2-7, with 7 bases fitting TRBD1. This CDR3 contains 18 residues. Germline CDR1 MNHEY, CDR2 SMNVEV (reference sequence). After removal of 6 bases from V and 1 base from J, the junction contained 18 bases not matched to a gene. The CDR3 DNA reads TGTGCCAGCAGCCCCTACCGCATGGGACAGACGAATTCCTACGAGCAGTACTTC. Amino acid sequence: CASSPYRMGQTNSYEQYF.

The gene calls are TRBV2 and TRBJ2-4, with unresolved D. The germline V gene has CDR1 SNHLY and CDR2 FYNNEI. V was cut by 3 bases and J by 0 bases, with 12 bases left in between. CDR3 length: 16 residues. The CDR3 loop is CASSDRSEVAKNIQYF. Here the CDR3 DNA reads TGTGCCAGCAGTGATCGGTCCGAAGTAGCCAAAAACATTCAGTACTTC.

CDR3 DNA: TGTGCCAGCGGCTACAGGGTCGGGTCCTACAATGAGCAGTTCTTC. It is translated as CASGYRVGSYNEQFF. The V gene is TRBV11-1, the J gene TRBJ2-1, with D maybe TRBD1 (6 bases). Germline V gives CDR1 SGHAT, CDR2 FQDESV (reference sequence). The CDR3 is 15 residues long. V was clipped by 8 bases and J by 1 base, with 15 bases between them.

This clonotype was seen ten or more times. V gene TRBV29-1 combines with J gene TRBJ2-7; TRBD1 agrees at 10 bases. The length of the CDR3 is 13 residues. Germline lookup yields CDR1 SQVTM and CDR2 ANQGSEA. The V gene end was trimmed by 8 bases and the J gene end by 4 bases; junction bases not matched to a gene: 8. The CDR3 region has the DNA TGCAGCACCGGGACAGGGGTGGGTTACGAGCAGTACTTC. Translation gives CSTGTGVGYEQYF.

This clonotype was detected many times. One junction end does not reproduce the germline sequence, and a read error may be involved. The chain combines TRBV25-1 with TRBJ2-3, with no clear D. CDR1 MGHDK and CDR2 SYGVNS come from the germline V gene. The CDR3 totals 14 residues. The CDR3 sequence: CASSFLGSTDTQYF. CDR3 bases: TGTGCTAGCAGCTTCTTGGGTAGCACAGATACGCAGTATTTT.

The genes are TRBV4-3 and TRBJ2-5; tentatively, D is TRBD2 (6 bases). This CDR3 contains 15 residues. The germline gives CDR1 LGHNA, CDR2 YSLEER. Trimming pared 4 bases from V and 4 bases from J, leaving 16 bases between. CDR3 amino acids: CASSLHRGSPETQYF. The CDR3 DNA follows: TGCGCCAGCAGCCTCCATCGGGGGTCCCCAGAGACCCAGTACTTC.